This T cell receptor beta chain originates from a study of blood T cell repertoires in COVID-19. Study-wide background: Sites in the United States, Italy and Spain provided acute and convalescent COVID-19 samples.

Authors' data handling: Amplified reference gene primers provided the basis for estimating nucleated cell counts. Only in-frame clones appear in the TCRdb table, and some are missing; sequencing was by immunoSEQ multiplex PCR. The DNA gave D and trimming, while V, J and clone size come from that table. This sample has more than 55,000 clones; over 90% occur once, and the top ten carry roughly 4.2%. This CDR3 spans 13 amino acids. Between the trimmed V and J ends, which lost 7 bases and 8 bases, there was a span of 14 bases. Germline V gene lookup returns CDR1 LNHDA and CDR2 SQIVND (reference sequence).

The TCR comes from a man in his forties or fifties with active COVID-19. Sequenced material: peripheral blood. The rearrangement uses TRBV19 and TRBJ1-4; D ambiguous. For the CDR3, the DNA is TGTGCCAGTATCGGGTTTAATGAGGAAAAACTGTTTTTT. Its translation: CASIGFNEEKLFF.